A single TCR beta chain is shown here with its context. CDR3 length equals 15 residues. Germline loops: CDR1 SGHRS, CDR2 YFSETQ. Trimming took 0 bases from V and 4 from J; bases not matched to a gene: 4. This entry comes from a study of blood T cell repertoires in COVID-19. Study summary: PBMCs, B-cell-depleted T cells, or T cells were the source of the cDNA or gDNA that made up the material.

In the original analysis: Counts of nucleated cells, estimated from reference gene primer amplification, were obtained. This table comes from immunoSEQ multiplex PCR, and its TCRdb copy is limited to in-frame clones, with some not included. The V and J calls and clone size come from that table; D and trimming were worked out from the DNA. The table lists 50,000 to 60,000 clones, 80% to 90% of them singletons. The V and J genes are TRBV5-1 and TRBJ2-1; 7 nucleotides line up with TRBD1. The clonotype originates from a man in his sixties with acute or convalescent COVID-19. The sample taken for sequencing was peripheral blood. CDR3 nucleotides: TGCGCCAGCAGCTTGGCTGGACAGGAGTACAATGAGCAGTTCTTC. Protein: CASSLAGQEYNEQFF.